This note documents a single TCR beta chain sequence. The clone's antigen remains unknown. No per-base quality is available; no much larger clone lies one base away. The data originate from a study of T cells after yellow fever vaccination (dated by TCRdb to the late 2010s). Study-wide context: The SMART-Seq v4 Ultra Low Input RNA kit was used to prepare libraries from fractions with low cell numbers. To follow T-cell clones before and after primary and booster YFV17D yellow fever vaccination, bulk TCR alpha and beta repertoires were sequenced over time. Two healthy male donors made up the cohort, one aged 18 to 29 years and the other aged 30 to 40 years. Blood samples were taken at several timepoints before and after primary and secondary immunization, and bulk PBMC replicates and cell subsets were isolated. Broader findings and caveats from the paper: Most clones expanded after primary vaccination (around 96% of CD4 and 88% of CD8) were re-detected after the booster, suggesting that broad memory maintenance occurred. Because abundant contaminating clonotypes from the bulk population could be contained in FACS-sorted repertoires, computational filtering was required. Because only a couple of donors were included in the study, the extent to which the findings can be generalized is limited. A small share of clonotypes was detected in both CD4 and CD8 compartments, with the overlap likely arising from convergent recombination. Compared with the primary T-cell response, the secondary T-cell response was weaker but faster, peaking on day 5 rather than day 15.

Sequencing was performed on an Illumina NovaSeq 6000. TCR cDNA was synthesized by 5'RACE template switching, through which a universal primer site and unique molecular identifiers were introduced. Priming for cDNA synthesis came from both the TCR alpha and TCR beta constant segments. Two PCR steps were used to amplify libraries, with sample barcodes and sequencing adapters being added in the second step. Sequencing of libraries was done on Illumina HiSeq 2500 (2x100 bp) or NovaSeq (2x150 bp). Concerning the study's data processing: MIGEC was used to demultiplex reads and collapse the reads into UMI consensus sequences, and MiXCR was used for V(D)J alignment. Clonotypes responding to the vaccine were identified with edgeR on replicate PBMC samples, with the criteria of FDR below 0.01 and a log2 fold change above 5 up to day 15. CD4 or CD8 identity was assigned to each bulk clonotype according to whether the clonotype was present at higher abundance in the sequenced CD4 repertoire or the sequenced CD8 repertoire. Starting from the raw public reads, TCRdb applied fastp trimming at Q25, assembled clones with MiXCR and retained in-frame beta chains. Rows with a matching CDR3 protein are joined into one entry that keeps the most common DNA and genes. The V and J calls, along with clone size, are taken from TCRdb and not from the paper's own processing. Within this sample are about 170,000 distinct CDR3 sequences, with approximately 10% of them counted one time only. The ten biggest clones cover less than 40% of the sample.

The treatment or condition label here, explained by the study, means: live attenuated yellow fever vaccine strain. PBMCs were isolated from peripheral blood using a standard Ficoll-Paque protocol. Dynabeads CD4 and CD8 positive selection kits were used to isolate the CD4 and CD8 T-cell fractions. RNA was extracted with TriZol from bulk PBMCs, CD4 and CD8 fractions, and dextramer-positive and dextramer-negative fractions. The germline V gene (reference sequence) yields DFQATT for CDR1 and SNEGSKA for CDR2. Counted from cysteine to phenylalanine, this CDR3 has 16 amino acids. Solely the CDR3 DNA is kept, with 48 bases framed from the first base. Trimming at the junction amounts to 0 bases on V and 4 bases on J, and the germline ends lie 18 bases apart.

The V and J segments used are TRBV20-1 and TRBJ2-5, with the D call perhaps TRBD1 or TRBD2, each one matching 7 bases. Sample: CD8+ T cells sorted from PBMCs, taken 15 days after the yellow fever booster vaccination. This TCR came from a man younger than 35 who received the YFV17D yellow fever vaccine. The CDR3 reads CSAREGEGAWAETQYF. The nucleotide sequence reads as follows: TGCAGTGCTAGAGAGGGGGAGGGGGCTTGGGCAGAGACCCAGTACTTC.